One sample yielded the 2 T cell receptor beta chains listed below, sequenced in a study of cytomegalovirus exposure and HLA in healthy donors. A multiplex PCR was run with 60 Vbeta primers and 13 Jbeta primers. Method: immunoSEQ multiplex PCR; TCRdb's copy keeps in-frame clones and lacks some. Here the sample spans around 170,000 clones, around 77% being singletons. The source material was PBMCs. Receptors originate from a man between 60 and 70 years old in good health and CMV-seronegative.

V and J are TRBV9 and TRBJ2-1, with unresolved D. V was clipped by 2 bases and J by 5 bases, with 8 bases between them. The germline V gene has CDR1 SGDLS and CDR2 YYNGEE. CDR3 length equals 13 residues. The CDR3 DNA is TGTGCCAGCAGCGTTGGTGGAGACAATGAGCAGTTCTTC. This encodes CASSVGGDNEQFF.

This clone was found once. The rearrangement links TRBV30 to TRBJ2-5; D perhaps matches TRBD2 (5 bases). Germline CDR1 reads GTSNPN; CDR2 reads SVGIG (reference sequence). V was trimmed by 0 bases and J by 5 bases, leaving 10 bases between them. The CDR3 length is 13 residues. DNA of the CDR3: TGTGCCTGGAGTGTGACGGGAACGGAGACCCAGTACTTC. Residues: CAWSVTGTETQYF. The entire variable domain, with the rest obtained from reference TRBV30 and TRBJ2-5, is as follows: SQTIHQWPATLVQPVGSPLSLECTVEGTSNPNLYWYRQAAGRGLQLLFYSVGIGQISSEVPQNLSASRPQDRQFILSSKKLLLSDSGFYLCAWSVTGTETQYFGPGTRLLVL.